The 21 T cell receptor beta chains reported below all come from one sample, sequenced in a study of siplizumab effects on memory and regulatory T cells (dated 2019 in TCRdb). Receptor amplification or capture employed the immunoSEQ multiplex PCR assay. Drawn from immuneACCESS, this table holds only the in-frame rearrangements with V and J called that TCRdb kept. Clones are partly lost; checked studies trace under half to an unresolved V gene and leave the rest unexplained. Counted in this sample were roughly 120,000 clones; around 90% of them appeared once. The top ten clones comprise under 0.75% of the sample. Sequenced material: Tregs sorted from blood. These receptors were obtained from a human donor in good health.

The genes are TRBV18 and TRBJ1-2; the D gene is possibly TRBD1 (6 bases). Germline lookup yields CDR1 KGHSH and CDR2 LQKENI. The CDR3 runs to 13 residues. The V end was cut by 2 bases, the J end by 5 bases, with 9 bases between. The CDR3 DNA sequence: TGTGCCAGCTCACCAGTACAGGGTTATGGCTACACCTTC. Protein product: CASSPVQGYGYTF. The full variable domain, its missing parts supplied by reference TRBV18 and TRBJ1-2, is NAGVMQNPRHLVRRRGQEARLRCSPMKGHSHVYWYRQLPEEGLKFMVYLQKENIIDESGMPKERFSAEFPKEGPSILRIQQVVRGDSAAYFCASSPVQGYGYTFGSGTRLTVV.

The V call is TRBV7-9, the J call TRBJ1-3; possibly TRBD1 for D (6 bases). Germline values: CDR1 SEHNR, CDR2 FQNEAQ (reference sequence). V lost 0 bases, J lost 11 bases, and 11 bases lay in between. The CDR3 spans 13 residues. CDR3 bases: TGTGCCAGCAGCTTAGCGGGGGGCGACTCCATATATTTT. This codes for CASSLAGGDSIYF.

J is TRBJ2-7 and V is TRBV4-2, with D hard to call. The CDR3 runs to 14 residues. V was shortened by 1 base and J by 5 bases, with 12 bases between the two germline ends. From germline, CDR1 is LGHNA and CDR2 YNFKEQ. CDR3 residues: CASSQGSTRHEQYF. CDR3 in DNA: TGTGCCAGCAGCCAAGGATCGACCCGGCACGAGCAGTACTTC.

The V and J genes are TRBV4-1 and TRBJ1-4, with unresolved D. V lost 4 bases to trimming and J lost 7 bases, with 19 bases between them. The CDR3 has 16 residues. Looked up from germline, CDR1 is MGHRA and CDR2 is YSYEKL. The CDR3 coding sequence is TGCGCCAGCAGCCCCGGAGGGAGACTCCGCGCTGAAAAACTGTTTTTT. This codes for CASSPGGRLRAEKLFF.

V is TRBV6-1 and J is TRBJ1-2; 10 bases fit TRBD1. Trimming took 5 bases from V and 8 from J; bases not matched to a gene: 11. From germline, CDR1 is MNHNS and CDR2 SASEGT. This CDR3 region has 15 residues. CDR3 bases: TGTGCCAGCAGTAACCTGGGGACAGGGGCCGGGGGCTACACCTTC. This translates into CASSNLGTGAGGYTF.

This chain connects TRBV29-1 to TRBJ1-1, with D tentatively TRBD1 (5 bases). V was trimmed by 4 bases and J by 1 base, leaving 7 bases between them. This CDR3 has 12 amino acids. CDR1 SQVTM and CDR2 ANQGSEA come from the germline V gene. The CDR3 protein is CSVAQANTEAFF. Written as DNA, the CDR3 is TGCAGCGTTGCACAGGCGAACACTGAAGCTTTCTTT.

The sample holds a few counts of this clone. This CDR3 reads CASSPRVEQFF. As DNA, the CDR3 is TGTGCCAGCAGTCCCCGGGTAGAGCAGTTCTTC. The chain carries TRBV6-1 and TRBJ2-1, with D unresolved. This CDR3 has 11 residues. The germline V and J ends were trimmed by 5 bases and 10 bases, with 9 bases remaining between them. The V gene's germline CDR1 is MNHNS and CDR2 SASEGT.

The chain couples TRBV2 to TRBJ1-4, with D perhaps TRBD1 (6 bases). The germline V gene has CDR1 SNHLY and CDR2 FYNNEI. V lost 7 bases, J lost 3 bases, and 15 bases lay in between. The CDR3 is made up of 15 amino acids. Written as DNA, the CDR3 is TGTGCCAGCACCTCTTACAAGGGGGCTAATGAAAAACTGTTTTTT. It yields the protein CASTSYKGANEKLFF. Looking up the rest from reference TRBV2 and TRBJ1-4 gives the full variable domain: EPEVTQTPSHQVTQMGQEVILRCVPISNHLYFYWYRQILGQKVEFLVSFYNNEISEKSEIFDDQFSVERPDGSNFTLKIRSTKLEDSAMYFCASTSYKGANEKLFFGSGTQLSVL.

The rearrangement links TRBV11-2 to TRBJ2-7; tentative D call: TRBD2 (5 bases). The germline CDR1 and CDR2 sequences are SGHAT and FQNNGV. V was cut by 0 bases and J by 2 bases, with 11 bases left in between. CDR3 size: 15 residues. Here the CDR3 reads CASSLDRGGTYEQYF. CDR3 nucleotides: TGTGCCAGCAGCTTAGATCGGGGTGGAACCTACGAGCAGTACTTC. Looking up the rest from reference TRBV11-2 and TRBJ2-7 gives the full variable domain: EAGVAQSPRYKIIEKRQSVAFWCNPISGHATLYWYQQILGQGPKLLIQFQNNGVVDDSQLPKDRFSAERLKGVDSTLKIQPAKLEDSAVYLCASSLDRGGTYEQYFGPGTRLTVT.

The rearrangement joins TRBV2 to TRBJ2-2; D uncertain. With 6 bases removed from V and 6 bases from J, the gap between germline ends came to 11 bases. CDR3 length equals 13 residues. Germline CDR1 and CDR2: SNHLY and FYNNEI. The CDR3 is CASSLGRAGELFF. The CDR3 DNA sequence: TGTGCCAGCAGCCTGGGTAGGGCCGGGGAGCTGTTTTTT.

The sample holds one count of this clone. CDR3 sequence reads: CATSRDPGTGKKLFF. CDR3 nucleotide sequence: TGTGCCACCAGCAGAGATCCCGGCACAGGGAAAAAACTGTTTTTT. This chain uses TRBV15 with TRBJ1-4; the D gene is possibly TRBD1 (6 bases). V dropped 0 bases and J dropped 9 bases, with 14 bases sitting between them. The germline V gene encodes CDR1 LNHNV and CDR2 YYDKDF (reference sequence). The CDR3 consists of 15 residues.

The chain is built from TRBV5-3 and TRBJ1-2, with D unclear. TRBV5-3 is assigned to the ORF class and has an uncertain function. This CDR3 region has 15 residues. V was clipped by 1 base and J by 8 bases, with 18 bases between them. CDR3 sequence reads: CARSLKTAASNGYTF. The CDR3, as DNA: TGTGCCAGAAGCTTGAAAACGGCGGCCTCTAACGGCTACACCTTC.

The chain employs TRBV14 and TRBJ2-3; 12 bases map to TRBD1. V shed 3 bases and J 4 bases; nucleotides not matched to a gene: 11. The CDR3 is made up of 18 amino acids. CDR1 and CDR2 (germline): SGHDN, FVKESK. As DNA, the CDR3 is TGTGCCAGCAGCCAGTTCGCCGGGACAGGGGGCGAGGCAGATACGCAGTATTTT. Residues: CASSQFAGTGGEADTQYF.

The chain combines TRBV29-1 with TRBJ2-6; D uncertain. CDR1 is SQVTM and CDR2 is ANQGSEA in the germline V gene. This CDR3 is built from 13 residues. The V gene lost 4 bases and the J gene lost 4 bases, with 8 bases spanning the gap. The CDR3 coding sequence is TGCAGCGTTGCAGGACCCGGGGCCAACGTCCTGACTTTC. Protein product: CSVAGPGANVLTF.

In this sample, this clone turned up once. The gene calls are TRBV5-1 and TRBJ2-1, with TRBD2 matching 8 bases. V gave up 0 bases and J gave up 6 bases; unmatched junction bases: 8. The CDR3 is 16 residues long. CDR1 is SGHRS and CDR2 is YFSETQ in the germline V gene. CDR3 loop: CASSLESSGSSNEQFF. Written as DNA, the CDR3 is TGCGCCAGCAGCTTGGAATCGAGCGGGAGTTCCAATGAGCAGTTCTTC.

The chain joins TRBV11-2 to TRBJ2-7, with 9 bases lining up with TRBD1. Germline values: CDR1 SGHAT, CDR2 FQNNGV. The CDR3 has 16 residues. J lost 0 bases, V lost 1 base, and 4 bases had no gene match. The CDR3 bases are TGTGCCAGCAGCTTAGGGGGACAGGGTAGCTCCTACGAGCAGTACTTC. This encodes CASSLGGQGSSYEQYF.

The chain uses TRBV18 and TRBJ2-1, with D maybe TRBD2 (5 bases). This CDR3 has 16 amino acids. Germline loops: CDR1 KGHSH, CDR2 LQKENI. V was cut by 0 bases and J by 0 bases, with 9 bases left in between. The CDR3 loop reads CASSPPSGSSYNEQFF. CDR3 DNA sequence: TGTGCCAGCTCACCACCGTCGGGGAGCTCCTACAATGAGCAGTTCTTC.

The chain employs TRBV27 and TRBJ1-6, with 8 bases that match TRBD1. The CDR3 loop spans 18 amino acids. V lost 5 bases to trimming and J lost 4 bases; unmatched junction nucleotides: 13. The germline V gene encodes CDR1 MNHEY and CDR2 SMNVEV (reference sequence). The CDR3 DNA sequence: TGTGCCAGCAGTGTGACAGGGGCAAAGATAGCTTATAATTCACCCCTCCACTTT. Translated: CASSVTGAKIAYNSPLHF.

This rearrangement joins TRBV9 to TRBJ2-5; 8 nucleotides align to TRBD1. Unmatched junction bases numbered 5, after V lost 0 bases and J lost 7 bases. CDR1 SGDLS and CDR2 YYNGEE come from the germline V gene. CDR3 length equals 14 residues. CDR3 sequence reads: CASSVEDRVGTQYF. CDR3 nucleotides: TGTGCCAGCAGCGTAGAGGACAGGGTGGGGACCCAGTACTTC.

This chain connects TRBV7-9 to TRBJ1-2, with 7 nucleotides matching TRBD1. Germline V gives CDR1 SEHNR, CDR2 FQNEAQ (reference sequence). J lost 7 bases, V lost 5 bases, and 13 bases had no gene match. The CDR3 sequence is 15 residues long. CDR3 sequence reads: CASSTWDSPSVGYTF. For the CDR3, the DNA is TGTGCCAGCAGCACATGGGACAGCCCCTCGGTTGGCTACACCTTC.

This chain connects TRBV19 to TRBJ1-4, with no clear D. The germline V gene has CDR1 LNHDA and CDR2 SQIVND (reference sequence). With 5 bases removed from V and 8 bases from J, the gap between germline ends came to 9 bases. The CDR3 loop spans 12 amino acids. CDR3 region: CASSQIGEKLFF. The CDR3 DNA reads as TGTGCCAGTAGTCAGATAGGGGAAAAACTGTTTTTT.